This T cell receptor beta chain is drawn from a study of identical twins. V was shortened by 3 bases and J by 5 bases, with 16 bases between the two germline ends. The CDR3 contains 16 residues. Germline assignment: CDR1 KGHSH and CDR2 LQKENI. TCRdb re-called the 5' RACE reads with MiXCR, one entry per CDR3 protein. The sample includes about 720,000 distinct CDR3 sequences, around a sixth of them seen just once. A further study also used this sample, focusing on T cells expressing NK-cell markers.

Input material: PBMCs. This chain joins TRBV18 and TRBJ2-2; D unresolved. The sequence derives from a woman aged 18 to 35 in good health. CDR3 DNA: TGTGCCAGCTCACCGGTCGAGAGATTGAGGACCGGGGAGCTGTTTTTT. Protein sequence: CASSPVERLRTGELFF.